Included here is one TCR beta chain sequence, with context. Its antigen target is currently unknown. Per-base qualities were not stored, and no clone one base away is much larger. The germline V end is reduced by 1 base and the J end by 0 bases; junction bases left unmatched: 9. There are 19 amino acids in the CDR3, from cysteine to phenylalanine inclusive. Only the CDR3 DNA is retained, 57 bases long and in frame from the first base. Sequences LNHNV (CDR1) and YYDKDF (CDR2) are obtained from the germline V gene (reference sequence). TCRbeta CDR3 regions were amplified from genomic DNA by means of the immunoSEQ Assay, a bias-controlled multiplex PCR. In the authors' own workflow: The number of nucleated cells in each sample was estimated from the amplification of reference gene primers within the assay. To quantify the absolute abundance of each unique TCRbeta CDR3 rearrangement, sequence reads were collapsed and filtered. For each sample, productive Simpson clonality was calculated as the square root of Simpson's diversity index over productive rearrangements. TCRdb holds this immuneACCESS table with in-frame rearrangements only. Some clones are missing; in checked studies, unresolved V genes explain under half, and the rest has no known cause. D and trimming come from the DNA, and the V and J calls and clone size come from that table. The sample has 150,000 to 200,000 clones on record, 80% of them singletons. The biggest ten clones account for 4.5% to 7.5% of the sample.

The data belong to a study of blood T cell repertoires in COVID-19 (dated by TCRdb to about 2020). For context, the study as a whole: Collaborator samples came from the United States, Italy and Spain and covered acute and convalescent phases of COVID-19. The material from the prospective study consisted of cDNA or gDNA derived from T cells, B-cell-depleted T cells, or PBMCs. Deeply sampled blood TCRbeta repertoires from subjects exposed to, actively infected with, or recovered from COVID-19 were included in the dataset. A freely available public database, intended as a resource for researchers studying the immune response to SARS-CoV-2, is where the repertoires were released. The samples were drawn from the first 160 participants of the ongoing ImmuneRACE study and from 1,254 subjects provided by 6 global collaborators. Sample metadata almost always included a de-identified subject ID, COVID-19 status, age in years and sex. Where available, HLA class I and class II types were taken from metadata supplied by the sample provider and were not determined by assay-based typing.

The research as a whole found: The amount of clinical and demographic metadata varied by source and participant and was provided uncurated.

Participants in the prospective study were aged roughly 18 to 89 years, lived in about two dozen United States geographic areas, and enrolled through a virtual design. Cohort assignment in the prospective study relied on participant-reported clinical history from a screening survey and a study questionnaire. Recovered participants in ImmuneRACE Cohort 3 were defined by two consecutive negative NP/OP PCR tests, clearance by a healthcare professional, or resolution of symptoms. Each participant in the prospective study had whole blood, serum and a nasopharyngeal or oropharyngeal swab collected by mobile phlebotomists. Participants in the prospective study had the option to provide additional blood draws and questionnaires over a roughly 2-month period. Prospective study blood samples were shipped either frozen or at room temperature before DNA extraction.

The sequenced sample consisted of PBMCs or T cells enriched from blood (not recorded which). The clonotype originates from a man aged 35-49 years who had recovered from COVID-19. The rearranged chain carries TRBV15 and TRBJ2-3; TRBD2 lines up with 11 middle nucleotides. The sequence in DNA is TGTGCCACCAGCAGAGGTGATAGCGGGGGGGAATTTAGCACAGATACGCAGTATTTT. Its translation reads: CATSRGDSGGEFSTDTQYF.